This TCR beta chain was found in a study of T cells in Graves' hyperthyroidism and ophthalmopathy. This CDR3 is 18 amino acids long. Trimming left V 6 bases short and J 0 bases short, with 21 bases between. The germline V gene encodes CDR1 MDHEN and CDR2 SYDVKM. Study observations and caveats: Ophthalmopathy was separated from stable hyperthyroidism by a 13 V-J model.

Using RNA transcripts as the source, TCR beta CDR3 regions were amplified. First-round RT-PCR of the TCR CDR3 relied on the HTBI primer set. Each CDR3 protein gets one entry after TCRdb re-called the multiplex PCR reads with MiXCR. The sample records hundreds of thousands of distinct CDR3 sequences, approximately 15% being singletons. This clonotype was observed a handful of times. As yet, its antigen is unknown. Material: blood. The receptor was derived from a young woman with Graves' hyperthyroidism. The chain has TRBV28 and TRBJ1-5, with D perhaps TRBD1 (5 bases). This CDR3 reads CASSPIEGIYNSNQPQHF. The CDR3 region has the DNA TGTGCCAGCAGCCCGATAGAGGGGATCTATAATAGCAATCAGCCCCAGCATTTT. Based on the CDR3 plus reference TRBV28 and TRBJ1-5, the full variable domain is DVKVTQSSRYLVKRTGEKVFLECVQDMDHENMFWYRQDPGLGLRLIYFSYDVKMKEKGDIPEGYSVSREKKERFSLILESASTNQTSMYLCASSPIEGIYNSNQPQHFGDGTRLSIL.